Listed below are T cell receptor beta chains from one sample, sequenced in a study of T cells in Graves' hyperthyroidism and ophthalmopathy. TCRdb used MiXCR to reprocess the multiplex PCR reads, holding one entry per CDR3 protein. Found here are under 550,000 distinct CDR3 sequences, roughly 13% of them singletons; the top ten hold approximately 5.3%. The sample consisted of blood. Every receptor here comes from a woman under 30 with Graves' hyperthyroidism. CDR3s include the opening cysteine and the closing phenylalanine or tryptophan. Each record gives: clone size, D gene, V gene, CDR3 length, J gene, CDR3 DNA, CDR3 protein. The D gene is left open where the match is weak. Rows give clone size only sometimes, using once, few, many, or a class for an expanded clone.

clone size: few; D gene: TRBD1; V gene: TRBV14; CDR3 length: 15; J gene: TRBJ2-1; CDR3 DNA: TGTGCCAGCAGCCAACAGACAGGGGGATACAATGAGCAGTTCTTC; CDR3 protein: CASSQQTGGYNEQFF
clone size: many; D gene: .; V gene: TRBV12-3/TRBV12-4; CDR3 length: 15; J gene: TRBJ2-1; CDR3 DNA: TGTGCCAGCAGTTTCTACCAACCTGGCTACAATGAGCAGTTCTTC; CDR3 protein: CASSFYQPGYNEQFF
clone size: few; D gene: .; V gene: TRBV7-9; CDR3 length: 17; J gene: TRBJ2-2; CDR3 DNA: TGTGCCAGCAGCCGGATCAATAAGACAGGTTCCACCGGGGAGCTGTTTTTT; CDR3 protein: CASSRINKTGSTGELFF
clone size: few; D gene: TRBD2; V gene: TRBV12-3/TRBV12-4; CDR3 length: 16; J gene: TRBJ2-2; CDR3 DNA: TGTGCCAGCACTTTTAGCGGGAGGGTCAGCACCGGGGAGCTGTTTTTT; CDR3 protein: CASTFSGRVSTGELFF
clone size: once; D gene: .; V gene: TRBV11-2; CDR3 length: 15; J gene: TRBJ2-1; CDR3 DNA: TGTGCCAGCAGCTTTTCGGGTGCGAGGGCCAATGAGCAGTTCTTC; CDR3 protein: CASSFSGARANEQFF
clone size: .; D gene: .; V gene: TRBV5-1; CDR3 length: 16; J gene: TRBJ1-5; CDR3 DNA: TGCGCCAGCAGCTTGGCGTCTAGCGGATTCTCAGATACGCAGCATTTT; CDR3 protein: CASSLASSGFSDTQHF
clone size: many; D gene: .; V gene: TRBV20-1; CDR3 length: 11; J gene: TRBJ2-5; CDR3 DNA: TGCAGTGCTAGCCTGGGGGAGACCCAGTACTTC; CDR3 protein: CSASLGETQYF
clone size: many; D gene: .; V gene: TRBV28; CDR3 length: 15; J gene: TRBJ1-3; CDR3 DNA: TGTGCCAGCAGTTTAAGCGGGGTTTCTGGAAACACCATATATTTT; CDR3 protein: CASSLSGVSGNTIYF
clone size: many; D gene: .; V gene: TRBV28; CDR3 length: 15; J gene: TRBJ1-1; CDR3 DNA: TGTGCCAGCAGTTCACCCTTGACATTGAACACTGAAGCTTTCTTT; CDR3 protein: CASSSPLTLNTEAFF
clone size: many; D gene: .; V gene: TRBV11-2; CDR3 length: 14; J gene: TRBJ2-1; CDR3 DNA: TGTGCCAGCAGCTTAGTCGCTAGGCCGAGGGAGCAGTTCTTC; CDR3 protein: CASSLVARPREQFF
clone size: many; D gene: .; V gene: TRBV20-1; CDR3 length: 14; J gene: TRBJ1-2; CDR3 DNA: TGCAGTGCTAACCCCAGGATCGCTAACTATGGCTACACCTTC; CDR3 protein: CSANPRIANYGYTF
clone size: .; D gene: .; V gene: TRBV12-3/TRBV12-4; CDR3 length: 14; J gene: TRBJ1-4; CDR3 DNA: TGTGCCAGCAGGCGGGGGTTAACTAATGAAAAACTGTTTTTT; CDR3 protein: CASRRGLTNEKLFF
clone size: few; D gene: .; V gene: TRBV4-3; CDR3 length: 12; J gene: TRBJ1-1; CDR3 DNA: TGCGCCAGCAGCCAAGAGTCCTCCGAAGCTTTCTTT; CDR3 protein: CASSQESSEAFF
clone size: many; D gene: TRBD2; V gene: TRBV20-1; CDR3 length: 16; J gene: TRBJ2-3; CDR3 DNA: TGCAGTGCTCTCCTAGGGGCGGGAGGGCCTGAAGATACGCAGTATTTT; CDR3 protein: CSALLGAGGPEDTQYF
clone size: .; D gene: TRBD2; V gene: TRBV29-1; CDR3 length: 14; J gene: TRBJ2-7; CDR3 DNA: TGCAGCGTTCCAATGACTAGCGGGAGGGACGAGCAGTACTTC; CDR3 protein: CSVPMTSGRDEQYF
clone size: few; D gene: TRBD2; V gene: TRBV7-9; CDR3 length: 16; J gene: TRBJ2-1; CDR3 DNA: TGTGCCAGCAGCTTAACTCTAGCGGGGATTTACAATGAGCAGTTCTTC; CDR3 protein: CASSLTLAGIYNEQFF
clone size: many; D gene: .; V gene: TRBV28; CDR3 length: 17; J gene: TRBJ2-7; CDR3 DNA: TGTGCCAGCAGTTTCCCCCTCTCTCTCTCTAACTCCTACGAGCAGTACTTC; CDR3 protein: CASSFPLSLSNSYEQYF
clone size: many; D gene: TRBD1; V gene: TRBV11-2; CDR3 length: 15; J gene: TRBJ1-5; CDR3 DNA: TGTGCCAGCAGCCGAACAGGGGGTAGTTATCAGCCCCAGCATTTT; CDR3 protein: CASSRTGGSYQPQHF
clone size: .; D gene: TRBD1; V gene: TRBV19; CDR3 length: 15; J gene: TRBJ2-7; CDR3 DNA: TGTGCCAGTAGTATGGAACCGGGACAGGGGAGCGAGCAGTACTTC; CDR3 protein: CASSMEPGQGSEQYF
clone size: many; D gene: TRBD1; V gene: TRBV28; CDR3 length: 17; J gene: TRBJ1-1; CDR3 DNA: TGTGCCAGCAGTTTGTTGACAGGGGGCGTCGGGGACACTGAAGCTTTCTTT; CDR3 protein: CASSLLTGGVGDTEAFF
clone size: many; D gene: .; V gene: TRBV28; CDR3 length: 16; J gene: TRBJ1-1; CDR3 DNA: TGTGCCAGCAGTTTTCTTACTGGGCAGTTGAACACTGAAGCTTTCTTT; CDR3 protein: CASSFLTGQLNTEAFF
clone size: .; D gene: TRBD2; V gene: TRBV2; CDR3 length: 13; J gene: TRBJ2-7; CDR3 DNA: TGTGCCAGCCTAGCGGGAGATTTCTACGAGCAGTACTTC; CDR3 protein: CASLAGDFYEQYF
clone size: many; D gene: .; V gene: TRBV29-1; CDR3 length: 13; J gene: TRBJ2-7; CDR3 DNA: TGCAGCGTAGAAAGACAGAACTCCTACGAGCAGTACTTC; CDR3 protein: CSVERQNSYEQYF
clone size: many; D gene: .; V gene: TRBV6-1; CDR3 length: 16; J gene: TRBJ2-3; CDR3 DNA: TGTGCCAGCAGCCCTCGGGCAGGGGCCAGCACAGATACGCAGTATTTT; CDR3 protein: CASSPRAGASTDTQYF
clone size: .; D gene: .; V gene: TRBV10-3; CDR3 length: 14; J gene: TRBJ1-2; CDR3 DNA: TGTGCCATCAGTGAGTCGGGGGCAGGGCGCGGCTACACCTTC; CDR3 protein: CAISESGAGRGYTF
clone size: few; D gene: TRBD2; V gene: TRBV5-1; CDR3 length: 15; J gene: TRBJ2-7; CDR3 DNA: TGCGCCAGCAGCCCAACTAGCGGCCTCCCTCACGAGCAGTACTTC; CDR3 protein: CASSPTSGLPHEQYF
clone size: many; D gene: .; V gene: TRBV12-3/TRBV12-4; CDR3 length: 14; J gene: TRBJ1-1; CDR3 DNA: TGTGCCAGCAGTTCTGGGGGGGGGCCTGCTGAAGCTTTCTTT; CDR3 protein: CASSSGGGPAEAFF
clone size: many; D gene: .; V gene: TRBV5-1; CDR3 length: 15; J gene: TRBJ2-2; CDR3 DNA: TGCGCCAGCAGCCGGACTGACGCGAACACCGGGGAGCTGTTTTTT; CDR3 protein: CASSRTDANTGELFF
clone size: .; D gene: TRBD2; V gene: TRBV20-1; CDR3 length: 15; J gene: TRBJ2-1; CDR3 DNA: TGCAGTGCCAAGGTAGCGGGAGGCCCCTACAATGAGCAGTTCTTC; CDR3 protein: CSAKVAGGPYNEQFF
clone size: many; D gene: .; V gene: TRBV3-1; CDR3 length: 14; J gene: TRBJ1-2; CDR3 DNA: TGTGCCAGCAGCCCAAGGACAGAGAACTATGGCTACACCTTC; CDR3 protein: CASSPRTENYGYTF
clone size: many; D gene: TRBD1; V gene: TRBV28; CDR3 length: 14; J gene: TRBJ2-3; CDR3 DNA: TGTGCCAGCAGACAAGGGGGCCCCACAGATACGCAGTATTTT; CDR3 protein: CASRQGGPTDTQYF
clone size: many; D gene: .; V gene: TRBV7-3; CDR3 length: 17; J gene: TRBJ2-1; CDR3 DNA: TGTGCCAGCAGCTTAAGCGGAGGAGCGGCCCCCAGTAATGAGCAGTTCTTC; CDR3 protein: CASSLSGGAAPSNEQFF
clone size: many; D gene: TRBD1; V gene: TRBV2; CDR3 length: 16; J gene: TRBJ1-1; CDR3 DNA: TGTGCCAGCACCAGCGGGGACAGAGTAATGAACACTGAAGCTTTCTTT; CDR3 protein: CASTSGDRVMNTEAFF
clone size: many; D gene: .; V gene: TRBV6-1; CDR3 length: 14; J gene: TRBJ1-2; CDR3 DNA: TGTGCCAGCAGTGAAACAGGGAGAGTGGATGGCTACACCTTC; CDR3 protein: CASSETGRVDGYTF
clone size: few; D gene: .; V gene: TRBV29-1; CDR3 length: 12; J gene: TRBJ1-1; CDR3 DNA: TGCAGCGTTAGGGGTGGGAACACTGAAGCTTTCTTT; CDR3 protein: CSVRGGNTEAFF
clone size: many; D gene: .; V gene: TRBV12-3/TRBV12-4; CDR3 length: 14; J gene: TRBJ2-5; CDR3 DNA: TGTGCCAGCAGTACGTTACGGAGCCAAGAGACCCAGTACTTC; CDR3 protein: CASSTLRSQETQYF
clone size: many; D gene: TRBD1; V gene: TRBV3-1; CDR3 length: 16; J gene: TRBJ1-3; CDR3 DNA: TGTGCCAGCAGCCCGCGACAGGGGGTGCATGGAAACACCATATATTTT; CDR3 protein: CASSPRQGVHGNTIYF
clone size: few; D gene: .; V gene: TRBV19; CDR3 length: 15; J gene: TRBJ2-1; CDR3 DNA: TGTGCCAGTAGTATGGGAGCGGGCCAGTACAATGAGCAGTTCTTC; CDR3 protein: CASSMGAGQYNEQFF
clone size: .; D gene: .; V gene: TRBV11-2; CDR3 length: 16; J gene: TRBJ1-4; CDR3 DNA: TGTGCCAGCAGCAAAGGACAGATGCTCTCCTATGAAAAACTGTTTTTT; CDR3 protein: CASSKGQMLSYEKLFF
clone size: .; D gene: .; V gene: TRBV3-1; CDR3 length: 16; J gene: TRBJ2-3; CDR3 DNA: TGTGCCAGCAGCCAAGTTCGGGCGGGACCCACAGATACGCAGTATTTT; CDR3 protein: CASSQVRAGPTDTQYF
clone size: many; D gene: TRBD2; V gene: TRBV20-1; CDR3 length: 16; J gene: TRBJ2-7; CDR3 DNA: TGCAGTGCTAGAGGCCTTCTTGGGAGCGGGGACTACGAGCAGTACTTC; CDR3 protein: CSARGLLGSGDYEQYF
clone size: many; D gene: .; V gene: TRBV30; CDR3 length: 13; J gene: TRBJ1-2; CDR3 DNA: TGTGCCTGGGCAGTTGGGGGTTCCTATGGCTACACCTTC; CDR3 protein: CAWAVGGSYGYTF
clone size: .; D gene: .; V gene: TRBV11-2; CDR3 length: 13; J gene: TRBJ1-2; CDR3 DNA: TGTGCCAGCAGCTTCGGGCAACTCTATGGCTACACCTTC; CDR3 protein: CASSFGQLYGYTF
clone size: few; D gene: TRBD1; V gene: TRBV5-1; CDR3 length: 16; J gene: TRBJ2-3; CDR3 DNA: TGCGCCAGCAGTCCGGAACAGGGGGCTAGGTCCGATACGCAGTATTTT; CDR3 protein: CASSPEQGARSDTQYF
clone size: .; D gene: .; V gene: TRBV19; CDR3 length: 15; J gene: TRBJ2-1; CDR3 DNA: TGTGCCAGTAGTATTGTTAGGAGCTCCTACAATGAGCAGTTCTTC; CDR3 protein: CASSIVRSSYNEQFF
clone size: many; D gene: .; V gene: TRBV28; CDR3 length: 14; J gene: TRBJ2-7; CDR3 DNA: TGTGCCAGCAGTTTTCAGGGCCGAGGAGACGAGCAGTACTTC; CDR3 protein: CASSFQGRGDEQYF
clone size: few; D gene: .; V gene: TRBV6-2/TRBV6-3; CDR3 length: 13; J gene: TRBJ2-4; CDR3 DNA: TGTGCCAGCAGAGCCTCGGGGTTAGACATTCAGTACTTC; CDR3 protein: CASRASGLDIQYF
clone size: many; D gene: .; V gene: TRBV18; CDR3 length: 15; J gene: TRBJ2-7; CDR3 DNA: TGTGCCAGCTCACCACGAGATAATCCCATCGACGAGCAGTACTTC; CDR3 protein: CASSPRDNPIDEQYF
clone size: many; D gene: .; V gene: TRBV27; CDR3 length: 14; J gene: TRBJ1-1; CDR3 DNA: TGTGCCAGCAAACTAGAATCAGATTCGACTGAAGCTTTCTTT; CDR3 protein: CASKLESDSTEAFF
clone size: .; D gene: TRBD2; V gene: TRBV4-1; CDR3 length: 14; J gene: TRBJ2-7; CDR3 DNA: TGCGCCAGCAGCCACCCTAGCGGGAGCCACGAGCAGTACTTC; CDR3 protein: CASSHPSGSHEQYF
clone size: many; D gene: .; V gene: TRBV18; CDR3 length: 14; J gene: TRBJ1-1; CDR3 DNA: TGTGCCAGCTCACCAATGAAGGGGGGGTCAGAAGCTTTCTTT; CDR3 protein: CASSPMKGGSEAFF
clone size: .; D gene: .; V gene: TRBV30; CDR3 length: 16; J gene: TRBJ1-1; CDR3 DNA: TGTGCCTGGAGTCAATCCGCGTTAATCGACAATATTGTGGCTTTCTTT; CDR3 protein: CAWSQSALIDNIVAFF
clone size: .; D gene: TRBD1; V gene: TRBV20-1; CDR3 length: 13; J gene: TRBJ1-4; CDR3 DNA: TGCAGTGCCGGACAGGCAACTAATGAAAAACTGTTTTTT; CDR3 protein: CSAGQATNEKLFF
clone size: few; D gene: .; V gene: TRBV11-2; CDR3 length: 15; J gene: TRBJ2-2; CDR3 DNA: TGTGCCAGCAGCTTAGGGGTCTTAATAACCGGGGAGCTGTTTTTT; CDR3 protein: CASSLGVLITGELFF
clone size: .; D gene: .; V gene: TRBV6-5; CDR3 length: 15; J gene: TRBJ2-2; CDR3 DNA: TGTGCCAGCAGTTACTCTAGCGAGAACACCGGGGAGCTGTTTTTT; CDR3 protein: CASSYSSENTGELFF
clone size: many; D gene: TRBD2; V gene: TRBV11-3; CDR3 length: 15; J gene: TRBJ2-1; CDR3 DNA: TGTGCCAGCAGCTTAGGCAGCGGGGGCCAGAATGAGCAGTTCTTC; CDR3 protein: CASSLGSGGQNEQFF
clone size: few; D gene: .; V gene: TRBV20-1; CDR3 length: 14; J gene: TRBJ1-5; CDR3 DNA: TGCAGTGCTAGAGATGGAGCCCCATCGAGGCCCCAGCATTTT; CDR3 protein: CSARDGAPSRPQHF